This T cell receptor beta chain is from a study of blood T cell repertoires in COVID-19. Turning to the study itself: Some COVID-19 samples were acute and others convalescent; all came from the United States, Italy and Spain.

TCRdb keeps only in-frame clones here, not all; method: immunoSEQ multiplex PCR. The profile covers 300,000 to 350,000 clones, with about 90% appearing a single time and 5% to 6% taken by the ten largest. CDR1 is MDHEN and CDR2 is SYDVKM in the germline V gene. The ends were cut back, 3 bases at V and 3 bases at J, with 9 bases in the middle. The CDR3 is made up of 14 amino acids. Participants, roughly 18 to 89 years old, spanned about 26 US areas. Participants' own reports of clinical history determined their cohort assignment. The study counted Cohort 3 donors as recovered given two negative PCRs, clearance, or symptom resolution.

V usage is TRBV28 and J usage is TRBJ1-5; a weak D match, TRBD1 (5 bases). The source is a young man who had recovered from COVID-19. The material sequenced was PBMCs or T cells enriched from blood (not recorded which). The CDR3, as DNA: TGTGCCAGCAGTTTTGCGGGGGTCAATCAGCCCCAGCATTTT. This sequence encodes CASSFAGVNQPQHF.